What follows is one T cell receptor (beta chain) and its context. Its antigen is still unknown. The sample comes from a study of relationships among human T cell subsets. Points from the study as a whole: T cell counts were not recorded for two pan T samples processed alongside pan B cells. Over 55% of CD8+ cytotoxic sequences came from clones with over 100 reads. Th1, Th2 and regulatory T cells shared many CDR3 sequences.

TCR alpha and beta CDR3s were amplified from mRNA by semiquantitative ARM-PCR. In ARM-PCR, communal superprimers followed tagged nested gene-specific primers for exponential amplification. TCRdb reanalysed the multiplex PCR reads using MiXCR and keeps one entry per CDR3 protein. Of approximately 15,000 distinct CDR3 sequences in the sample, around three fifths are singletons; the top ten hold under 40%. V was cut by 5 bases and J by 2 bases, with 13 bases left in between. The CDR3 is made up of 15 amino acids. The chain has TRBV12-3 or TRBV12-4 and TRBJ1-5, with D tentatively TRBD1 (5 bases). Sequenced material: total T cells sorted from blood. This TCR came from a man aged 40-49 years in good health. CDR3 protein: CASSPQGGGNQPQHF. The DNA for the CDR3 is TGTGCCAGCAGTCCCCAGGGCGGCGGCAATCAGCCCCAGCATTTT.